The 20 T cell receptor beta chains below were found in one sample sequenced in a study of technical replicates of blood from a few donors. Sequenced by immunoSEQ multiplex PCR; TCRdb stores in-frame clones only, minus some. Of about 59,000 clones in the sample, 90% to 95% are singletons; the top ten hold around 4.2%. Sequenced sample: PBMCs. These receptors came from a human donor in good health. Some clones in this sample may be carry-over from other donors' samples.

This chain uses TRBV20-1 with TRBJ1-1; D remains ambiguous. CDR3 length: 11 residues. V was pared by 5 bases and J by 4 bases, with 8 bases between. Germline V lookup: CDR1 DFQATT, CDR2 SNEGSKA (reference sequence). CDR3 in amino acids: CSAPFGTEAFF. DNA for the CDR3: TGCAGTGCTCCCTTCGGCACTGAAGCTTTCTTT.

This rearrangement joins TRBV5-1 to TRBJ2-5, with 11 bases that match TRBD1. The V gene end was trimmed by 4 bases and the J gene end by 4 bases; junction bases not matched to a gene: 6. The CDR3 has 15 amino acids. In germline, CDR1 is SGHRS, CDR2 YFSETQ. The CDR3 DNA reads TGCGCCAGCAGCGGCGGGACAGGGGGTTCAGAGACCCAGTACTTC. This encodes CASSGGTGGSETQYF.

This chain links TRBV7-3 with TRBJ2-3, with TRBD2 identical over 10 bases. The CDR3 has 16 residues. Germline V lookup: CDR1 SGHTA, CDR2 FQGTGA. J was trimmed by 5 bases and V by 2 bases; bases with no gene match: 7. The CDR3, as DNA: TGTGCCAGCAGCTTACCCTTAGCGGGAGGAGGAGATACGCAGTATTTT. Translation gives CASSLPLAGGGDTQYF.

The chain links TRBV9 to TRBJ2-2; TRBD2 aligns across 8 bases. The CDR3 totals 17 residues. V gave up 0 bases and J gave up 4 bases; unmatched junction bases: 8. Germline CDR1 SGDLS, CDR2 YYNGEE. CDR3 sequence (DNA): TGTGCCAGCAGCGTAGGTCGGGGGGGGCGCATCACCGGGGAGCTGTTTTTT. Encoded protein: CASSVGRGGRITGELFF.

As regards this clone: An end of the junction does not agree with germline; a read error may underlie this. The chain joins TRBV7-9 to TRBJ1-2; no definite D call. Germline V gene sequence: CDR1 SEHNR, CDR2 FQNEAQ (reference sequence). This CDR3 comprises 9 residues. The CDR3 sequence: CASSSEGSF. The DNA for the CDR3 is TGTGCCAGCAGCTCCGAGGGATCCTTC.

The J gene is TRBJ2-2, the V gene TRBV2; 7 bases are shared with TRBD1. This CDR3 region has 16 residues. V was clipped by 5 bases and J by 1 base; unmatched bases: 7. Germline lookup yields CDR1 SNHLY and CDR2 FYNNEI. The CDR3 region has the DNA TGTGCCAGCAGTCCTTGGACAGGTGGGAACACCGGGGAGCTGTTTTTT. Its protein is CASSPWTGGNTGELFF.

V and J are TRBV11-2 and TRBJ2-7; possible D gene TRBD2, 6 bases. The CDR3 length is 13 residues. Trimming shortened V by 5 bases and J by 3 bases, and 11 bases separated the two germline ends. Germline values: CDR1 SGHAT, CDR2 FQNNGV. DNA of the CDR3: TGTGCCAGCAGCATGGGACTTCTCTACGAGCAGTACTTC. It yields the protein CASSMGLLYEQYF. Together with reference TRBV11-2 and TRBJ2-7, the CDR3 gives the full variable domain: EAGVAQSPRYKIIEKRQSVAFWCNPISGHATLYWYQQILGQGPKLLIQFQNNGVVDDSQLPKDRFSAERLKGVDSTLKIQPAKLEDSAVYLCASSMGLLYEQYFGPGTRLTVT.

The CDR3 nucleotides are TGTGCCAGCAGCGTAGTAGGTGGTGGGGCAAGCCACAATGAGCAGTTCTTC. As protein: CASSVVGGGASHNEQFF. The genes are TRBV9 and TRBJ2-1, with a tentative D call TRBD1 (5 bases). CDR3 length: 17 amino acids. Deletions cut 0 bases from V and 5 bases from J, with 18 bases between. The V gene's germline CDR1 is SGDLS and CDR2 YYNGEE.

The chain carries TRBV10-3 and TRBJ1-2; TRBD1 agrees at 9 bases. The CDR3 is 16 amino acids. Germline V gene sequence: CDR1 ENHRY, CDR2 SYGVKD. Trimming took 3 bases from V and 4 from J; bases not matched to a gene: 9. CDR3 protein: CAISDTGGPSSYGYTF. CDR3 DNA sequence: TGTGCCATCAGTGACACAGGGGGCCCGTCATCCTATGGCTACACCTTC.

The rearrangement joins TRBV9 to TRBJ2-7; 9 bases are a match to TRBD2. This CDR3 is 15 amino acids long. The J segment lost 4 bases and the V segment lost 0 bases, leaving 5 bases of the junction unmatched. The germline V gene encodes CDR1 SGDLS and CDR2 YYNGEE. The CDR3 coding sequence is TGTGCCAGCAGCGTAGGCGTTAGCGGGAGTTACGAGCAGTACTTC. As protein: CASSVGVSGSYEQYF. The variable domain in full, completed from reference TRBV9 and TRBJ2-7, reads DSGVTQTPKHLITATGQRVTLRCSPRSGDLSVYWYQQSLDQGLQFLIQYYNGEERAKGNILERFSAQQFPDLHSELNLSSLELGDSALYFCASSVGVSGSYEQYFGPGTRLTVT.

The rearrangement links TRBV6-6 to TRBJ2-1; D not resolved. The CDR3 consists of 12 residues. Deletions cut 5 bases from V and 4 bases from J, with 6 bases between. The V gene's germline CDR1 is MNHNY and CDR2 SVGAGI (reference sequence). The CDR3 DNA sequence: TGTGCCAGCAGTCTAGGATACAATGAGCAGTTCTTC. It is translated as CASSLGYNEQFF.

The table lists this clone with a few counts. The chain is built from TRBV30 and TRBJ1-6; D gene unclear. V was pared by 1 base and J by 7 bases, with 20 bases between. Germline V gene data show CDR1 as GTSNPN and CDR2 as SVGIG (reference sequence). This CDR3 comprises 17 residues. CDR3 bases: TGTGCCTGGAGTGCACACGGGGTGACGGAGCGGAATTCACCCCTCCACTTT. It translates to CAWSAHGVTERNSPLHF.

The chain uses TRBV7-9 and TRBJ2-3; D might be TRBD1 (5 bases). The CDR3 covers 15 residues. The V gene's germline CDR1 is SEHNR and CDR2 FQNEAQ (reference sequence). V was pared by 5 bases and J by 0 bases, with 12 bases between. CDR3 nucleotide sequence: TGTGCCAGCAGCCCCTCAGGGTACAGCACAGATACGCAGTATTTT. Protein: CASSPSGYSTDTQYF.

The V and J genes are TRBV29-1 and TRBJ2-1; 9 nucleotides match TRBD1. The CDR3 has 12 amino acids. Germline lookup yields CDR1 SQVTM and CDR2 ANQGSEA. Trimming at V came to 8 bases and at J to 9 bases, leaving 8 bases not matched to a gene. The CDR3 bases are TGCAGCTATGACAGGGGGGTTGGTGAGCAGTTCTTC. Translated: CSYDRGVGEQFF.

V gene TRBV13 combines with J gene TRBJ2-7; D perhaps matches TRBD1 (6 bases). Looked up from germline, CDR1 is PRHDT and CDR2 is FYEKMQ (reference sequence). V was clipped by 5 bases and J by 0 bases, with 14 bases between them. This CDR3 is built from 15 residues. The DNA of the CDR3 is TGTGCCAGCAGCCTTTGGACAGATCCCTCCTACGAGCAGTACTTC. Protein sequence: CASSLWTDPSYEQYF.

The chain links TRBV7-9 to TRBJ1-6; 7 nucleotides line up with TRBD1. Trimming at V came to 4 bases and at J to 8 bases, leaving 5 bases not matched to a gene. Germline CDR1 and CDR2: SEHNR and FQNEAQ (reference sequence). The CDR3 is made up of 14 amino acids. The CDR3, as DNA: TGTGCCAGCAGCTACCGGGACAGTTATTCACCCCTCCACTTT. Translated: CASSYRDSYSPLHF.

The chain recombines TRBV9 with TRBJ1-2; 9 bases are shared with TRBD1. CDR3 length: 15 residues. Germline V lookup: CDR1 SGDLS, CDR2 YYNGEE. With 4 bases clipped from V and 6 bases from J, the junction kept 10 bases outside the gene matches. CDR3 sequence reads: CASSFRDRVNDGYTF. The CDR3 DNA reads as TGTGCCAGCAGCTTCCGGGACAGGGTGAATGATGGCTACACCTTC. The full variable domain, rest sourced from reference TRBV9 and TRBJ1-2, is DSGVTQTPKHLITATGQRVTLRCSPRSGDLSVYWYQQSLDQGLQFLIQYYNGEERAKGNILERFSAQQFPDLHSELNLSSLELGDSALYFCASSFRDRVNDGYTFGSGTRLTVV.

This clone was seen just once. The chain links TRBV10-3 to TRBJ1-2; D call uncertain. V was trimmed by 2 bases and J by 2 bases, leaving 6 bases between them. The germline V gene has CDR1 ENHRY and CDR2 SYGVKD. The CDR3 has 13 residues. The CDR3 region has the DNA TGTGCCATCAGTGAGGGCAGGAACTATGGCTACACCTTC. It yields the protein CAISEGRNYGYTF.

The chain couples TRBV9 to TRBJ2-7; TRBD2 matches at 8 bases. Germline-derived CDR1 and CDR2 are SGDLS and YYNGEE. The V gene end was trimmed by 2 bases and the J gene end by 6 bases; junction bases not matched to a gene: 13. This CDR3 has 16 residues. CDR3 region: CASSVSRFAGGSEQYF. CDR3 DNA: TGTGCCAGCAGCGTGAGCCGGTTTGCGGGAGGAAGCGAGCAGTACTTC.

The chain uses TRBV30 and TRBJ1-6; weak D call: TRBD1 (5 bases). The CDR3 has 16 amino acids. The V and J ends lost 0 bases and 6 bases respectively, with 15 bases between them. Germline V gene sequence: CDR1 GTSNPN, CDR2 SVGIG (reference sequence). The DNA of the CDR3 is TGTGCCTGGAGTGTACCTTTTGTTAGGGGTAATTCACCCCTCCACTTT. It encodes CAWSVPFVRGNSPLHF.